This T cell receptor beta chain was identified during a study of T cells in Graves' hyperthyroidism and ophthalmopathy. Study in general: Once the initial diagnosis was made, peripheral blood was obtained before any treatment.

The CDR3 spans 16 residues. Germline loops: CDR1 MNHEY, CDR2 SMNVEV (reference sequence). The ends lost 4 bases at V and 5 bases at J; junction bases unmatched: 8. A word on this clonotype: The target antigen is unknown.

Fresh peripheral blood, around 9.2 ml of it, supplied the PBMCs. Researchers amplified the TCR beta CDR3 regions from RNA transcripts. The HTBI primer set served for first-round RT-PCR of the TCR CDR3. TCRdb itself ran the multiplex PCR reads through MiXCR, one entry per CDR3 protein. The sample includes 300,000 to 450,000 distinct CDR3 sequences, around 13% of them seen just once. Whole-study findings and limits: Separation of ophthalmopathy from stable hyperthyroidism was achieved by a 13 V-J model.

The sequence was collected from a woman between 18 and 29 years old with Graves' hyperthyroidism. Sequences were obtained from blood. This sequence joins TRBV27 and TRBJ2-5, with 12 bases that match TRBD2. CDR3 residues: CASSWSSGGGAETQYF. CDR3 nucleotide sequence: TGTGCCAGCAGTTGGTCTAGCGGGGGGGGTGCGGAGACCCAGTACTTC.